One sample yielded the 27 T cell receptor beta chains listed below, sequenced in a study of blood T cell repertoires in COVID-19. The assay was immunoSEQ multiplex PCR, and TCRdb's table has in-frame clones only and misses some. This table holds about 81,000 clones, approximately 71% found once. Sample: peripheral blood. All receptors derive from a woman between 50 and 59 years old with acute or convalescent COVID-19.

V gene TRBV28 combines with J gene TRBJ2-5; 7 bases map to TRBD2. CDR3 length equals 15 residues. In germline, CDR1 is MDHEN, CDR2 SYDVKM. Germline trimming cut 7 bases from V and 4 bases from J; bases unmatched to any gene: 12. This CDR3 is CASTFMGGELETQYF. The CDR3 nucleotides read TGTGCCAGCACCTTTATGGGGGGGGAATTAGAGACCCAGTACTTC.

The rearrangement joins TRBV4-3 to TRBJ2-3; D gene ambiguous. The CDR3 spans 14 residues. In germline, CDR1 is LGHNA, CDR2 YSLEER. Trimming shortened V by 0 bases and J by 0 bases, and 4 bases separated the two germline ends. CDR3 residues: CASSQDGSTDTQYF. For the CDR3, the DNA is TGCGCCAGCAGCCAAGACGGTAGCACAGATACGCAGTATTTT.

Only a few counts were recorded for this clone. For the CDR3, the DNA is TGTGCCATAAAACCAGGGACTTCTCCTGGAAACACCATATATTTT. Translated, it gives CAIKPGTSPGNTIYF. The chain couples TRBV10-3 to TRBJ1-3; the D gene is possibly TRBD1 (5 bases). The CDR3 has 15 residues. Trimming stripped 9 bases from V and 2 bases from J, with 17 bases between. Germline V CDR1 and CDR2: ENHRY, SYGVKD.

V and J are TRBV13 and TRBJ2-7; D unresolved. The CDR3 totals 13 residues. From germline, CDR1 is PRHDT and CDR2 FYEKMQ (reference sequence). V lost 5 bases to trimming and J lost 0 bases, with 8 bases between them. DNA of the CDR3: TGTGCCAGCAGCGCGAGAAGCTCCTACGAGCAGTACTTC. Its protein is CASSARSSYEQYF.

This CDR3 reads CASTQRTGGVLAFF. The DNA of the CDR3 is TGTGCCAGCACGCAACGGACAGGGGGCGTCTTAGCTTTCTTT. The genes are TRBV11-1 and TRBJ1-1, with 11 bases fitting TRBD1. The trim removed 7 bases at V and 10 bases at J, leaving 11 bases unmatched. The CDR3 sequence is 14 residues long. Germline V gene lookup returns CDR1 SGHAT and CDR2 FQDESV (reference sequence). The whole variable domain, remainder taken from reference TRBV11-1 and TRBJ1-1, is EAEVAQSPRYKITEKSQAVAFWCDPISGHATLYWYRQILGQGPELLVQFQDESVVDDSQLPKDRFSAERLKGVDSTLKIQPAELGDSAMYLCASTQRTGGVLAFFGQGTRLTVV.

The chain carries TRBV19 and TRBJ1-6; TRBD1 aligns across 9 bases. With 5 bases clipped from V and 7 bases from J, the junction kept 6 bases outside the gene matches. The CDR3 sequence is 15 residues long. Per the germline V gene, CDR1 is LNHDA and CDR2 is SQIVND (reference sequence). The CDR3 spells CASSPQDRGNSPLHF. CDR3 nucleotide sequence: TGTGCCAGTAGTCCACAGGACAGGGGCAATTCACCCCTCCACTTT.

About this clone itself: Other DNA variants within this sample encode the same CDR3. V gene TRBV5-4 combines with J gene TRBJ2-3; D not resolved. V lost 0 bases and J lost 1, with 9 bases in between. CDR3 length: 15 residues. The germline gives CDR1 SGHNT, CDR2 YYREEE (reference sequence). CDR3 sequence (DNA): TGTGCCAGCAGCTTGGCCGGCGGTGGCACAGATACGCAGTATTTT. Encoded protein: CASSLAGGGTDTQYF.

The V call is TRBV19, the J call TRBJ1-6, with 7 nucleotides matching TRBD1. Germline trimming cut 4 bases from V and 11 bases from J; bases unmatched to any gene: 11. Germline V gene lookup returns CDR1 LNHDA and CDR2 SQIVND (reference sequence). The CDR3 covers 15 residues. CDR3 region: CASSTMTGRPTPLHF. In nucleotides, the CDR3 is TGTGCCAGTAGTACAATGACAGGGCGCCCAACACCCCTCCACTTT.

The chain is built from TRBV14 and TRBJ1-6; 7 nucleotides align to TRBD1. Trimming at V came to 2 bases and at J to 10 bases, leaving 2 bases not matched to a gene. The CDR3 loop spans 13 amino acids. Per germline, CDR1 SGHDN and CDR2 FVKESK. The CDR3 is CASSQRGRSPLHF. CDR3 nucleotide sequence: TGTGCCAGCAGCCAAAGGGGGCGATCACCCCTCCACTTT.

The V call is TRBV2, the J call TRBJ2-3; perhaps TRBD2 as D (6 bases). With 1 base removed from V and 9 bases from J, the gap between germline ends came to 17 bases. Germline CDR1 SNHLY, CDR2 FYNNEI. The CDR3 spans 15 residues. The CDR3: CASSEEATRGRTQYF. CDR3 bases: TGTGCCAGCAGTGAAGAGGCAACCCGGGGGAGAACGCAGTATTTT.

The chain is built from TRBV6-1 and TRBJ2-7; tentative D call: TRBD1 (5 bases). The CDR3 length is 15 residues. The V end lost 0 bases, the J end lost 1 base, and 10 bases lay between the germline ends. From germline, CDR1 is MNHNS and CDR2 SASEGT. The DNA for the CDR3 is TGTGCCAGCAGTGAAGCCAGGACAAGGTCCTACGAGCAGTACTTC. The encoded protein is CASSEARTRSYEQYF.

In its sample, this clone was seen a few times. J is TRBJ2-5 and V is TRBV7-8; D may be TRBD2 (5 bases). CDR1 is SGHVS, CDR2 FQNEAQ, per germline. V dropped 0 bases and J dropped 3 bases, with 26 bases sitting between them. The CDR3 length is 20 residues. CDR3 loop: CASSLARVWASRHSKETQYF. CDR3 DNA: TGTGCCAGCAGCTTAGCGCGAGTTTGGGCTAGCCGGCATTCAAAAGAGACCCAGTACTTC. The full variable domain, its missing parts supplied by reference TRBV7-8 and TRBJ2-5, is GAGVSQSPRYKVAKRGQDVALRCDPISGHVSLFWYQQALGQGPEFLTYFQNEAQLDKSGLPSDRFFAERPEGSVSTLKIQRTQQEDSAVYLCASSLARVWASRHSKETQYFGPGTRLLVL.

The chain uses TRBV20-1 and TRBJ2-7; D is ambiguous. Trimming removed 3 bases at V and 0 bases at J, with 12 bases between. The CDR3 totals 14 residues. Germline values: CDR1 DFQATT, CDR2 SNEGSKA (reference sequence). CDR3 sequence: CSASTYVSSYEQYF. The CDR3 DNA follows: TGCAGTGCTAGTACTTATGTTAGCTCCTACGAGCAGTACTTC.

The V call is TRBV4-1, the J call TRBJ1-1; 11 nucleotides align to TRBD1. The junction had 10 bases not matched to a gene; V was cut back by 3 bases and J by 4 bases. Germline assignment: CDR1 MGHRA and CDR2 YSYEKL. The CDR3 is 17 amino acids. CDR3 residues: CASSHRLRGQGVTEAFF. The CDR3 DNA sequence: TGCGCCAGCAGCCACCGATTACGGGGACAGGGGGTCACTGAAGCTTTCTTT.

This clone was found a few times. The chain joins TRBV15 to TRBJ2-4; no clear D gene. Trimming removed 1 base at V and 8 bases at J, with 21 bases between. The CDR3 sequence is 17 residues long. Germline V gene sequence: CDR1 LNHNV, CDR2 YYDKDF (reference sequence). The CDR3 DNA follows: TGTGCCACCAGCAGAGCGCCCCTAGGCGGCGCAGAGGACATTCAGTACTTC. Its translation is CATSRAPLGGAEDIQYF.

CDR3 nucleotides: TGTGCCAGCAGTGCTAGGACAAGGAGTGGGAATTCACCCCTCCACTTT. This codes for CASSARTRSGNSPLHF. The chain couples TRBV7-9 to TRBJ1-6; a possible D gene is TRBD1 (5 bases). This CDR3 spans 16 amino acids. Germline V gives CDR1 SEHNR, CDR2 FQNEAQ (reference sequence). The germline V and J ends were trimmed by 6 bases and 7 bases, with 19 bases remaining between them.

This clone was found a few times. V is TRBV6-2 or TRBV6-3 and J is TRBJ2-2, with a possible D match to TRBD2 (6 bases). CDR3 size: 16 residues. Deletions cut 4 bases from V and 3 bases from J, with 15 bases between. Germline CDR1 is MNHEY and CDR2 is SVGEGT. CDR3 loop: CASSSPTGLYTGELFF. The CDR3 DNA sequence: TGTGCCAGCAGTTCCCCCACTGGACTATACACCGGGGAGCTGTTTTTT.

This rearrangement joins TRBV6-6 to TRBJ1-2, with TRBD1 matching over 9 bases. Germline V lookup: CDR1 MNHNY, CDR2 SVGAGI (reference sequence). The CDR3 contains 13 residues. Germline trimming cut 5 bases from V and 6 bases from J; bases unmatched to any gene: 4. CDR3 nucleotides: TGTGCCAGCAGTACCGGACAGGGGAATGGCTACACCTTC. Its translation: CASSTGQGNGYTF.

This sequence joins TRBV6-1 and TRBJ1-1; D remains ambiguous. The ends were cut back, 3 bases at V and 1 base at J, with 9 bases in the middle. The CDR3 runs 14 residues. The germline V gene has CDR1 MNHNS and CDR2 SASEGT. In DNA form, the CDR3 reads TGTGCCAGCAGTGACCTTACGGGGAACACTGAAGCTTTCTTT. Protein product: CASSDLTGNTEAFF.

The chain couples TRBV7-2 to TRBJ1-1; no definite D call. The germline gives CDR1 SGHTA, CDR2 FQGNSA. This CDR3 is 12 amino acids long. Trimming removed 4 bases from V and 7 bases from J, with 10 bases in between. The DNA of the CDR3 is TGTGCCAGCAGCTCTAGCAAGGGTGAAGCTTTCTTT. This translates into CASSSSKGEAFF.

The chain employs TRBV29-1 and TRBJ1-2; 7 positions match TRBD1. J was trimmed by 5 bases and V by 4 bases; bases with no gene match: 7. Germline V gene data show CDR1 as SQVTM and CDR2 as ANQGSEA. The CDR3 runs 13 residues. In DNA, the CDR3 is TGCAGCGTTGTCGCACTACAGGGGTATGGCTACACCTTC. Amino acid sequence: CSVVALQGYGYTF.

This chain links TRBV7-2 with TRBJ1-1, with D unresolved. CDR1 SGHTA and CDR2 FQGNSA come from the germline V gene. CDR3 size: 13 residues. The V and J ends lost 5 bases and 3 bases respectively, with 10 bases between them. CDR3 residues: CASSHDGDTEAFF. In nucleotides, the CDR3 is TGTGCCAGCAGCCATGACGGAGACACTGAAGCTTTCTTT.

The chain is built from TRBV7-9 and TRBJ1-2; TRBD1 matches 8 bases. Looked up from germline, CDR1 is SEHNR and CDR2 is FQNEAQ (reference sequence). V trimming: 3 bases; J trimming: 4 bases; junction bases outside the gene matches: 4. The CDR3 has 14 residues. CDR3 protein: CASSFGQGPYGYTF. The CDR3, as DNA: TGTGCCAGCAGCTTCGGACAGGGACCCTATGGCTACACCTTC.

This clone was seen a few times. The germline gene is not matched at one end of the junction; a read error may be the cause. V and J are TRBV7-3 and TRBJ2-1; 10 bases are a match to TRBD2. The V gene's germline CDR1 is SGHTA and CDR2 FQGTGA. This CDR3 region has 14 residues. In DNA form, the CDR3 reads TGTGCCAGCAGCTGGACTAGCGGCGGGGGAGAGCTGTTCTTC. Its translation: CASSWTSGGGELFF.

The rearrangement links TRBV7-9 to TRBJ1-1; 8 nucleotides align to TRBD1. V was pared by 3 bases and J by 5 bases, with 5 bases of the junction left unmatched. Germline lookup yields CDR1 SEHNR and CDR2 FQNEAQ (reference sequence). This CDR3 spans 14 amino acids. This CDR3 is CASSFGQGRTEAFF. In nucleotides, the CDR3 is TGTGCCAGCAGCTTCGGACAGGGACGAACTGAAGCTTTCTTT.

The genes are TRBV27 and TRBJ1-2; 8 positions agree with TRBD1. This CDR3 has 13 residues. The germline V gene has CDR1 MNHEY and CDR2 SMNVEV (reference sequence). CDR3 residues: CAAGAGGLYGYTF. Here the CDR3 DNA reads TGTGCGGCCGGGGCAGGGGGCCTCTATGGCTACACCTTC.

This clone was recorded a few times. V gene TRBV5-8 combines with J gene TRBJ1-1, with 7 bases that match TRBD1. CDR1 is SGHTS, CDR2 YDEGEE, per germline. Losses at the gene ends were 1 base for V and 0 bases for J; bases not matched to a gene: 9. The CDR3 is 17 residues long. The CDR3 coding sequence is TGTGCCAGCAGCTTGTTCACGACAGGGTTCCTGAACACTGAAGCTTTCTTT. This translates into CASSLFTTGFLNTEAFF.